This TCR beta chain was sequenced for a study of Graves' ophthalmopathy and Graves' hyperthyroidism. This clonotype was seen repeatedly, ten times or more. Its cognate antigen is unknown. Findings of the study overall: Thyroid clonotypes that were expanded above 0.001 frequency mostly also appeared in blood.

Per the germline V gene, CDR1 is SGHVS and CDR2 is FNYEAQ. CDR3 length equals 16 residues. Losses at the gene ends were 2 bases for V and 3 bases for J; bases not matched to a gene: 8. The study amplified TCR beta CDR3 regions using RNA transcripts. Investigators did first-round RT-PCR with HTBI primers, then second-round multiplex PCR. Via MiXCR, TCRdb re-called the multiplex PCR reads, giving one row per CDR3 protein. The table lists 1 million to 1.3 million distinct CDR3 sequences, about 36% of them singletons. The sequenced material came from peripheral blood or thyroid tissue (not recorded which). This clonotype was sampled from an adult man with Graves' hyperthyroidism. This chain links TRBV7-6 with TRBJ2-7, with 9 bases that match TRBD2. CDR3 nucleotides: TGTGCCAGCAGCTTAAATGGGGTAGCGGGGGTCTACGAGCAGTACTTC. It codes for CASSLNGVAGVYEQYF.